This entry is about one TCR beta chain. Antigen specificity is unknown. About 200 ng DNA, tens of thousands of T cell genomes, went into each sorted-subset replicate PCR. Profiling relied on immunoSEQ multiplex PCR, and the TCRdb table lists in-frame clones only, not all of them. Of over 2,000,000 clones in the sample, just over 90% were seen once. The J segment lost 3 bases and the V segment lost 2 bases, leaving 5 bases of the junction unmatched. Germline V gene lookup returns CDR1 KGHSH and CDR2 LQKENI. The CDR3 consists of 15 residues. This entry comes from a study of shared clonotypes between healthy human individuals. Positive CCR7 selection of CD45RO-negative cells yielded the naive CD8 cells, and terminally differentiated effector memory CD45RA+ cells were excluded. Healthy HIV-negative adults with no recent acute infections or vaccinations were recruited as donors. Study-wide results and caveats: Sequencing depth was expected to influence donor clonotype sharing. For naive CD4 cells, roughly 4.8% of clonotypes were shared across a few donors.

This rearrangement joins TRBV18 to TRBJ2-7, with 9 bases fitting TRBD1. Sequencing input: naive CD8+ T cells from PBMCs. This receptor was obtained from a man between 18 and 35 years old in good health. Some clones in this sample may be carry-over from other donors' samples. The CDR3 bases are TGTGCCAGCTCACCAGGGACAGGGCTGTTCTACGAGCAGTACTTC. This gives the protein CASSPGTGLFYEQYF.